This T cell receptor (beta chain) was identified in a study of blood T cell repertoires in COVID-19. The CDR3 extends over 15 amino acids. From germline, CDR1 is SGHRS and CDR2 YFSETQ. Trimming removed 0 bases from V and 5 bases from J, with 14 bases in between. As originally analysed: Amplification with reference gene primers provided the estimates of nucleated cell counts. Assay used: immunoSEQ multiplex PCR; TCRdb lists only in-frame clones, some missing. That table gives V, J and clone size, and the DNA gave D and trimming. The table shows more than 95,000 clones, with about 83% occurring only once.

This clonotype originated in a man aged 55-75 years with acute or convalescent COVID-19. The chain has TRBV5-1 and TRBJ1-1, with D perhaps matching TRBD1 (6 bases). Sequencing was carried out using peripheral blood. The CDR3 nucleotides read TGCGCCAGCAGCTTGGAGACGGGGCAGGGGACTGAAGCTTTCTTT. Translated: CASSLETGQGTEAFF.